One and the same sample provided the 14 T cell receptor beta chains below, sequenced in a study of PD-1 blockade in classical Hodgkin lymphoma (dated by TCRdb to the early 2020s). Reading the label with the study, this specimen's time point is: cycle 2 day 1 (C2D1) of nivolumab. All trial patients had relapsed after autologous stem cell transplantation, with cohorts A, B and C differing in prior brentuximab vedotin exposure. Receptors were amplified or captured by the immunoSEQ multiplex PCR assay. TCRdb carries this immuneACCESS record with in-frame sequences only. Its versions omit some clonotypes, under half of them owing to an unresolved V gene in the studies checked, with the rest unexplained. For this sample there are 95,000 to 120,000 clones; 89% appear just once. 15% to 20% of the sample is held by the ten biggest clonotypes. Sequenced material: peripheral blood mononuclear cells (PBMCs), taken before the second cycle of nivolumab. These TCRs come from a human donor with classical Hodgkin lymphoma.

This clone has only a few counts. In nucleotides, the CDR3 is TGTGCCAGCAGTTGGCTAGCGGGAGTTTCGGAGACCCAGTACTTC. It translates to CASSWLAGVSETQYF. The chain has TRBV28 and TRBJ2-5; 10 nucleotides align to TRBD2. This CDR3 contains 15 residues. V lost 4 bases and J lost 5; bases outside the gene matches: 7. The germline CDR1 and CDR2 sequences are MDHEN and SYDVKM.

The chain combines TRBV4-1 with TRBJ1-1; D is uncertain. In germline, CDR1 is MGHRA, CDR2 YSYEKL. The CDR3 is 17 amino acids. V was clipped by 1 base and J by 4 bases, with 19 bases between them. The CDR3 loop reads CASSQAFNDLRTTEAFF. The CDR3 region has the DNA TGCGCCAGCAGCCAAGCTTTTAACGACTTACGAACCACTGAAGCTTTCTTT.

The chain carries TRBV7-9 and TRBJ1-4; 7 nucleotides match TRBD1. The CDR3 is 15 residues long. Trimming removed 5 bases from V and 2 bases from J; junction bases left unmatched: 5. Germline CDR1 is SEHNR and CDR2 is FQNEAQ (reference sequence). The CDR3 DNA follows: TGTGCCAGCAGCACTACAGGGGTGACTAATGAAAAACTGTTTTTT. It encodes CASSTTGVTNEKLFF.

The rearrangement uses TRBV4-3 and TRBJ2-1; D gene uncertain. There are 14 residues in the CDR3. Germline-derived CDR1 and CDR2 are LGHNA and YSLEER. Trimming took off 0 bases at V and 2 bases at J, with 5 bases between the two ends. The DNA of the CDR3 is TGCGCCAGCAGCCAAGACCGAGCCTACAATGAGCAGTTCTTC. Amino acids: CASSQDRAYNEQFF.

This chain uses TRBV10-3 with TRBJ1-2, with 7 bases aligning to TRBD1. The length of the CDR3 is 16 residues. Germline V gene lookup returns CDR1 ENHRY and CDR2 SYGVKD. V trimming: 3 bases; J trimming: 2 bases; junction bases outside the gene matches: 9. CDR3 amino acids: CAISDGSTGLNYGYTF. Written as DNA, the CDR3 is TGTGCCATCAGTGACGGGTCGACAGGGTTGAACTATGGCTACACCTTC.

Of note for this clone: The identical CDR3 is also encoded by other nucleotide sequences in the sample. This chain connects TRBV9 to TRBJ2-1; D may be TRBD2 (6 bases). CDR1 is SGDLS and CDR2 is YYNGEE in the germline V gene. The CDR3 is made up of 15 amino acids. V was clipped by 0 bases and J by 8 bases, with 15 bases between them. CDR3 protein: CASSVAGGAGYEQFF. The CDR3 DNA follows: TGTGCCAGCAGCGTAGCCGGCGGGGCAGGCTATGAGCAGTTCTTC.

The chain uses TRBV29-1 and TRBJ2-3, with a possible D match to TRBD2 (7 bases). Germline V gene data show CDR1 as SQVTM and CDR2 as ANQGSEA. Trimming took 4 bases from V and 2 from J, leaving 22 bases between them. This CDR3 has 17 residues. The CDR3 loop is CSVGAGAGGGSTDTQYF. The CDR3 nucleotides read TGCAGCGTTGGCGCGGGGGCCGGTGGGGGCTCCACAGATACGCAGTATTTT.

The CDR3 region has the DNA TGTGCCAGCAGCTTCGGCGGAAACATTCAGTACTTC. Translating it yields CASSFGGNIQYF. This chain connects TRBV5-4 to TRBJ2-4; D ambiguous. The CDR3 totals 12 residues. Germline lookup yields CDR1 SGHNT and CDR2 YYREEE (reference sequence). V lost 2 bases and J lost 6, with 6 bases in between.

In its sample, this clone was seen a few times. The V and J genes are TRBV5-5 and TRBJ2-5; possible D gene TRBD1, 6 bases. V lost 0 bases to trimming and J lost 0 bases, with 9 bases between them. The V gene's germline CDR1 is SGHKS and CDR2 YYEKEE (reference sequence). There are 15 residues in the CDR3. CDR3 sequence reads: CASSLVWDNQETQYF. The CDR3 DNA follows: TGTGCCAGCAGCTTGGTGTGGGACAACCAAGAGACCCAGTACTTC.

The chain recombines TRBV6-5 with TRBJ1-1; 9 bases are a match to TRBD1. J lost 1 base, V lost 2 bases, and 2 bases had no gene match. This CDR3 contains 15 residues. The germline gives CDR1 MNHEY, CDR2 SVGAGI. The CDR3 is CASSYPTGGNTEAFF. CDR3 bases: TGTGCCAGCAGTTACCCGACAGGGGGGAACACTGAAGCTTTCTTT.

The CDR3 protein is CASNGLGNGYTF. The DNA for the CDR3 is TGTGCGAGTAATGGGTTAGGAAATGGCTACACCTTC. The chain combines TRBV28 with TRBJ1-2; no clear D. In germline, CDR1 is MDHEN, CDR2 SYDVKM. The CDR3 totals 12 residues.

The chain carries TRBV29-1 and TRBJ2-1, with D possibly called TRBD1 or TRBD2 (5 bases each). There are 12 residues in the CDR3. Germline values: CDR1 SQVTM, CDR2 ANQGSEA. V dropped 5 bases and J dropped 6 bases, with 11 bases sitting between them. This CDR3 reads CSVRDGPNEQFF. The CDR3, as DNA: TGCAGCGTTCGGGACGGCCCCAATGAGCAGTTCTTC.

The V gene is TRBV5-4, the J gene TRBJ1-5; tentative D call: TRBD1 (6 bases). CDR1 and CDR2 (germline): SGHNT, YYREEE (reference sequence). V was cut by 0 bases and J by 7 bases, with 11 bases left in between. This CDR3 is built from 14 residues. Here the CDR3 reads CASSLVGGGQPQHF. The DNA for the CDR3 is TGTGCCAGCAGCTTGGTGGGGGGCGGGCAGCCCCAGCATTTT.

V gene TRBV29-1 combines with J gene TRBJ2-2, with a weak D call TRBD1 (6 bases). CDR1 SQVTM and CDR2 ANQGSEA come from the germline V gene. CDR3 length: 17 amino acids. V was pared by 1 base and J by 0 bases, with 15 bases between. Here the CDR3 reads CSVEGTGDTANTGELFF. CDR3 nucleotides: TGCAGCGTTGAAGGTACCGGGGACACCGCGAACACCGGGGAGCTGTTTTTT.